The clone carrying this T cell receptor beta chain has more than one count but fewer than ten. The junction and the germline gene differ at one end; a read error may be behind it. This entry belongs to a study of response to subunit inactivated influenza vaccine. TCRdb analysed the RT-PCR reads with MiXCR anew, one entry per CDR3 protein. The sample records about 650,000 distinct CDR3 sequences, around 13% being singletons. The CDR3 is 17 residues long. Germline V CDR1 and CDR2: SGHTA, FQGNSA. The chain employs TRBV7-2 and TRBJ2-5, with 7 bases matching TRBD1. Sample: PBMCs from blood, taken approximately 15 days before vaccination. The source is a man aged 45-60 years who received an inactivated influenza vaccine. The CDR3, as DNA: TGTGCCAGCAGCTTATCGGGCCGGGGACAGATCCAAGAAACCCAGTACTTC. This encodes CASSLSGRGQIQETQYF.